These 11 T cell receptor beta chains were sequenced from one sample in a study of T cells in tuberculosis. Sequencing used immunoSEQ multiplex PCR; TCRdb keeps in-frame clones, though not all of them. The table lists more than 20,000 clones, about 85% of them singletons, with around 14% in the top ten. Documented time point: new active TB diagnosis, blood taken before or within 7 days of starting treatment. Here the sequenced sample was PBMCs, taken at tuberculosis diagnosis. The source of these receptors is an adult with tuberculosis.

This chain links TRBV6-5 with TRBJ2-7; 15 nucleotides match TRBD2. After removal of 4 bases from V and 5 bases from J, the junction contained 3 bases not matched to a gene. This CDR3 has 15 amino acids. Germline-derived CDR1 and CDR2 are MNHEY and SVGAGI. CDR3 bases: TGTGCCAGCAGTTCCGGGACTAGCGGGAGGCACGAGCAGTACTTC. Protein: CASSSGTSGRHEQYF.

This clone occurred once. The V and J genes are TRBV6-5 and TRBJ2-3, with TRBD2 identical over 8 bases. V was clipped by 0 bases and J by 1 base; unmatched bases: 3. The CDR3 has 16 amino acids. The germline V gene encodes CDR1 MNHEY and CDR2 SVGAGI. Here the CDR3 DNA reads TGTGCCAGCAGTTACTCCTCGCGGGGGGGCACAGATACGCAGTATTTT. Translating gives CASSYSSRGGTDTQYF.

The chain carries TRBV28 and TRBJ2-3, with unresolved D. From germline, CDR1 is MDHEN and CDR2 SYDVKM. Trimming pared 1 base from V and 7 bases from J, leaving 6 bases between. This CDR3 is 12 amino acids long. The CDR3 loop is CASSLLRNTQYF. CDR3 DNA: TGTGCCAGCAGTTTATTGAGAAATACGCAGTATTTT. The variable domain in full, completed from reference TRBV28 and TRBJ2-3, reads DVKVTQSSRYLVKRTGEKVFLECVQDMDHENMFWYRQDPGLGLRLIYFSYDVKMKEKGDIPEGYSVSREKKERFSLILESASTNQTSMYLCASSLLRNTQYFGPGTRLTVL.

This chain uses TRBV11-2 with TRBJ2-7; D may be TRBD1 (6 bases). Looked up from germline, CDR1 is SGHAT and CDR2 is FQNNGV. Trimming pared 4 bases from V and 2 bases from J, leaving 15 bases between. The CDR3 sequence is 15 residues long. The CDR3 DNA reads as TGTGCCAGCAGCTCGGTCCGGGGACATACCTACGAGCAGTACTTC. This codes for CASSSVRGHTYEQYF. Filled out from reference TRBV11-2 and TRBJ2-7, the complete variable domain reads EAGVAQSPRYKIIEKRQSVAFWCNPISGHATLYWYQQILGQGPKLLIQFQNNGVVDDSQLPKDRFSAERLKGVDSTLKIQPAKLEDSAVYLCASSSVRGHTYEQYFGPGTRLTVT.

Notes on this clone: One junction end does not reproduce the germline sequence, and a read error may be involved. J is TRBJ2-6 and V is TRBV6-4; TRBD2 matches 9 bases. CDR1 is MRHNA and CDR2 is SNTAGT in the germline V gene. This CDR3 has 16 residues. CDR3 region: CAGSASGVSGANVLTF. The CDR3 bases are TGTGCCGGCAGTGCTAGCGGGGTCTCTGGGGCCAACGTCCTGACTTTC.

The CDR3 sequence: CASSQEPSGGAGTDTQYF. The CDR3 DNA sequence: TGCGCCAGCAGCCAAGAACCTAGCGGGGGGGCTGGCACAGATACGCAGTATTTT. This sequence joins TRBV4-3 and TRBJ2-3; TRBD2 matches 12 bases. V lost 0 bases and J lost 1; bases outside the gene matches: 5. There are 18 residues in the CDR3. The germline CDR1 and CDR2 sequences are LGHNA and YSLEER.

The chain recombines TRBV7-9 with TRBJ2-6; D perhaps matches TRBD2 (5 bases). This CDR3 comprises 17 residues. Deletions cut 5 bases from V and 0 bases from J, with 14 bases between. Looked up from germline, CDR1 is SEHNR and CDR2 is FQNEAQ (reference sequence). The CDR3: CASSLMGDLSGANVLTF. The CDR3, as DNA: TGTGCCAGCAGCCTTATGGGAGACCTCTCTGGGGCCAACGTCCTGACTTTC. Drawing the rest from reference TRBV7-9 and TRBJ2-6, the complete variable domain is DTGVSQNPRHKITKRGQNVTFRCDPISEHNRLYWYRQTLGQGPEFLTYFQNEAQLEKSRLLSDRFSAERPKGSFSTLEIQRTEQGDSAMYLCASSLMGDLSGANVLTFGAGSRLTVL.

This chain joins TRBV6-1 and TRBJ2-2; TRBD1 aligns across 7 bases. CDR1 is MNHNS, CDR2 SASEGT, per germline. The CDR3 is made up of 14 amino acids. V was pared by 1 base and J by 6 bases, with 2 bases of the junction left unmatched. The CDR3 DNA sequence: TGTGCCAGCAGTGAAGGGACAGGAGCCGGGGAGCTGTTTTTT. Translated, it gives CASSEGTGAGELFF.

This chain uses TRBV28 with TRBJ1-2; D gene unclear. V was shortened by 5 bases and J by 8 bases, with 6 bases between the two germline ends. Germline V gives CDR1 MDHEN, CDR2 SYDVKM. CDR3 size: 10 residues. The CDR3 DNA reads TGTGCCAGCAGTAACTTGGGCTACACCTTC. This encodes CASSNLGYTF.

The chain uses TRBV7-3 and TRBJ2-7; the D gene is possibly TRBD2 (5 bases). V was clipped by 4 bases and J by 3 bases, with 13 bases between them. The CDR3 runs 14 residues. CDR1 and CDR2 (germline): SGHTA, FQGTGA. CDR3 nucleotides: TGTGCCAGCAGCTCAAACGCCGGAGGCTACGAGCAGTACTTC. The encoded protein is CASSSNAGGYEQYF. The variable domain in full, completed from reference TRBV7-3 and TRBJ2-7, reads GAGVSQTPSNKVTEKGKYVELRCDPISGHTALYWYRQSLGQGPEFLIYFQGTGAADDSGLPNDRFFAVRPEGSVSTLKIQRTERGDSAVYLCASSSNAGGYEQYFGPGTRLTVT.

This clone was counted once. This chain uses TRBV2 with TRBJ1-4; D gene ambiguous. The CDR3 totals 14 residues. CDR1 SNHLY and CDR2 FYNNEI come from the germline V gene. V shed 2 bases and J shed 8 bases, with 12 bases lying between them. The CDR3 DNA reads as TGTGCCAGCAGTGAAAGTTGGGTCGGGGAAAAACTGTTTTTT. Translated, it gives CASSESWVGEKLFF.